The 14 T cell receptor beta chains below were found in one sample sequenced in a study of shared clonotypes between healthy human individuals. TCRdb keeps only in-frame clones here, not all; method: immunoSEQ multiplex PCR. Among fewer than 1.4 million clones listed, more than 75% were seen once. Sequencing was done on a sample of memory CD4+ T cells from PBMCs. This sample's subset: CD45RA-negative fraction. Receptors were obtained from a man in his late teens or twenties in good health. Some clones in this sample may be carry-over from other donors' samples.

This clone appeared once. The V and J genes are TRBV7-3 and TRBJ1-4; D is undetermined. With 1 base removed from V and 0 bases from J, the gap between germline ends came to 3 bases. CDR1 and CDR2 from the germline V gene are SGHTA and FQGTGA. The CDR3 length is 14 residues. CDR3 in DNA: TGTGCCAGCAGCTTAAAGGCAACTAATGAAAAACTGTTTTTT. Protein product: CASSLKATNEKLFF.

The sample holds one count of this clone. CDR3 DNA sequence: TGTGCCAGCAGTGACCCGGGACTAGCGGGAGTAGAGACCCAGTACTTC. This translates into CASSDPGLAGVETQYF. The rearrangement links TRBV2 to TRBJ2-5; TRBD2 aligns across 14 bases. Germline V gene lookup returns CDR1 SNHLY and CDR2 FYNNEI. The CDR3 runs to 16 residues. V lost 3 bases, J lost 4 bases, and 4 bases stayed unmatched. Supplemented by reference TRBV2 and TRBJ2-5, the full variable domain reads EPEVTQTPSHQVTQMGQEVILRCVPISNHLYFYWYRQILGQKVEFLVSFYNNEISEKSEIFDDQFSVERPDGSNFTLKIRSTKLEDSAMYFCASSDPGLAGVETQYFGPGTRLLVL.

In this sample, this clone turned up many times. Here the CDR3 reads CASSESSRGRQAFF. CDR3 nucleotide sequence: TGTGCCAGCAGTGAATCTAGTAGGGGGCGTCAAGCTTTCTTT. This rearrangement joins TRBV6-1 to TRBJ1-1; 7 bases are shared with TRBD1. The CDR3 has 14 residues. V shed 2 bases and J 9 bases; nucleotides not matched to a gene: 9. Germline CDR1 is MNHNS and CDR2 is SASEGT.

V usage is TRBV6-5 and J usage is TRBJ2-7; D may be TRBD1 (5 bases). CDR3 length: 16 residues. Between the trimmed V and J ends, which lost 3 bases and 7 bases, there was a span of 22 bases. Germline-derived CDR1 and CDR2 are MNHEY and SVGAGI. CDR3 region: CASSYGVPGWGTEQYF. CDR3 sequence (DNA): TGTGCCAGCAGTTATGGGGTTCCTGGATGGGGCACGGAGCAGTACTTC.

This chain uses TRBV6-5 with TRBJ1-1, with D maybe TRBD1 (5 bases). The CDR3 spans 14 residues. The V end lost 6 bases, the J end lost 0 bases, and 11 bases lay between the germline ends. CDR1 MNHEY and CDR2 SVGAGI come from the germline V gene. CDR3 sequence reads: CASREGFMNTEAFF. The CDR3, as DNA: TGTGCCAGCAGGGAGGGGTTCATGAACACTGAAGCTTTCTTT.

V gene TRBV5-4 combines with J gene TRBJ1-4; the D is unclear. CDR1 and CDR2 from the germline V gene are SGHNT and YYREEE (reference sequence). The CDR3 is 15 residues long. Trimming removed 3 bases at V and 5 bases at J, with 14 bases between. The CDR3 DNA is TGTGCCAGCAGCTCGGCCGGGCCTCTCAATGAAAAACTGTTTTTT. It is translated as CASSSAGPLNEKLFF.

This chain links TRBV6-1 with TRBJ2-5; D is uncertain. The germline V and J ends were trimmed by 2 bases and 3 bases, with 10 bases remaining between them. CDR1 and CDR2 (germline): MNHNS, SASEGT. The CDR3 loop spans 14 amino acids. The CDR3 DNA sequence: TGTGCCAGCAGTGAATCTCTCTCCGAAGAGACCCAGTACTTC. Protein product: CASSESLSEETQYF.

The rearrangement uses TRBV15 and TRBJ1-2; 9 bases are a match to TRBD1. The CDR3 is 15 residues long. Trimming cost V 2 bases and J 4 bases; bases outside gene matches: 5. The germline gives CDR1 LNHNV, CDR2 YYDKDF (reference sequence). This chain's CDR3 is CATSRPDRGGYGYTF. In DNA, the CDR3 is TGTGCCACCAGCAGACCGGACAGGGGCGGCTATGGCTACACCTTC. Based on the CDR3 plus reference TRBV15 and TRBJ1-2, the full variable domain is DAMVIQNPRYQVTQFGKPVTLSCSQTLNHNVMYWYQQKSSQAPKLLFHYYDKDFNNEADTPDNFQSRRPNTSFCFLDIRSPGLGDTAMYLCATSRPDRGGYGYTFGSGTRLTVV.

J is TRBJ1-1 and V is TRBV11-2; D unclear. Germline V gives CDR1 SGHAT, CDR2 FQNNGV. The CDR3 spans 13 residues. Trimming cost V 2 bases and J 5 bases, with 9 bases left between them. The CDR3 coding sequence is TGTGCCAGCAGCTTACAGGAAAGAACTGAAGCTTTCTTT. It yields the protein CASSLQERTEAFF.

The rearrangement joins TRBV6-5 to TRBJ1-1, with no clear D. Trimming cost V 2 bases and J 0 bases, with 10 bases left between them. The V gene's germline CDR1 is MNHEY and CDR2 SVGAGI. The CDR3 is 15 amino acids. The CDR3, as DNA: TGTGCCAGCAGTTACGGGCGGTTCATGAACACTGAAGCTTTCTTT. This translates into CASSYGRFMNTEAFF.

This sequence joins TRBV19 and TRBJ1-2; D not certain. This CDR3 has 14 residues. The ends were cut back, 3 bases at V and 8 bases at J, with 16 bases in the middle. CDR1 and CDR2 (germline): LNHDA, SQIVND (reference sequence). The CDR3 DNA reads TGTGCCAGTAGTATCGTCGGCCTAAAGAGCGGCTACACCTTC. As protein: CASSIVGLKSGYTF.

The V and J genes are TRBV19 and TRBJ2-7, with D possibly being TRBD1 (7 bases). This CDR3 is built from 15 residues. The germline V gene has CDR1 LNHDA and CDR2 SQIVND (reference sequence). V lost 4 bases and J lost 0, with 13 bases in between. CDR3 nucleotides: TGTGCCAGTAGTAGTAGACAGGGAGGCTCCTACGAGCAGTACTTC. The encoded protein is CASSSRQGGSYEQYF.

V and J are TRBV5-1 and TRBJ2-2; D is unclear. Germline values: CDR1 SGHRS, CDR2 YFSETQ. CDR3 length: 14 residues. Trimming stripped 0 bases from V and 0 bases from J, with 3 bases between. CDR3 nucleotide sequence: TGCGCCAGCAGCTTGGATGCGAACACCGGGGAGCTGTTTTTT. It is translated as CASSLDANTGELFF.

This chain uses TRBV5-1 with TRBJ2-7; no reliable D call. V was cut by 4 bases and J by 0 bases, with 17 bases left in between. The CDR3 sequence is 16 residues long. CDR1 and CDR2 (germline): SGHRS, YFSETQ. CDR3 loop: CASSPVPGPSSYEQYF. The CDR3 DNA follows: TGCGCCAGCAGCCCCGTTCCCGGGCCTAGCTCCTACGAGCAGTACTTC.